The T cell receptor beta chain under discussion was sequenced for a study of shared clonotypes between healthy human individuals. General study findings and limits: The study found lower generation probabilities in non-shared clonotypes than in those shared by all four donors.

This CDR3 spans 17 amino acids. The V end was cut by 2 bases, the J end by 5 bases, with 19 bases between. Germline values: CDR1 SEHNR, CDR2 FQNEAQ (reference sequence). Every donor, a Caucasian adult, lived in Nashville, Tennessee. This clone appeared once. Its matching antigen is unknown. Clones were read by immunoSEQ multiplex PCR, and TCRdb kept only the in-frame ones, dropping some. This sample has 2.3 million or so clones, with approximately 95% found just once. Input material: naive CD4+ T cells from PBMCs. As for subset: CD45RA+ positively selected. This receptor was obtained from a man between 18 and 35 years old in good health. Some clones in this sample may be carry-over from other donors' samples. J is TRBJ1-5 and V is TRBV7-9; D gene unclear. The CDR3 loop is CASSLNGEWDSYQPQHF. CDR3 DNA: TGTGCCAGCAGCTTAAATGGGGAGTGGGATAGTTATCAGCCCCAGCATTTT. Supplemented by reference TRBV7-9 and TRBJ1-5, the full variable domain reads DTGVSQNPRHKITKRGQNVTFRCDPISEHNRLYWYRQTLGQGPEFLTYFQNEAQLEKSRLLSDRFSAERPKGSFSTLEIQRTEQGDSAMYLCASSLNGEWDSYQPQHFGDGTRLSIL.